A selection of T cell receptor beta chains follows, all from one sample in a study of T-cell reconstitution after alpha-beta-depleted transplantation in children. TCRdb re-called the PCR reads through MiXCR, storing one row per CDR3 protein. The table records 200,000 to 250,000 distinct CDR3 sequences, approximately 8% of them present only once. The sequences come from PBMCs, mostly from graft donor cells, collected 180 days after TCRalphabeta/CD19-depleted stem cell transplant. The receptors here all came from a male patient between 5 and 17 years old who had a stem cell transplant for acute lymphoblastic leukemia, so the T cells may come from the graft donor. Both conserved end residues are part of each CDR3. D genes are given only for firm matches. Some rows mark clone size as missing; the rest say once, few, many or name a class of expanded clone.

many TRBJ2-3 TRBV9 NA CASSVEGTASWAASTDTQYF TGTGCCAGCAGCGTAGAAGGTACGGCTAGCTGGGCTGCTAGCACAGATACGCAGTATTTT
many TRBJ1-1 TRBV5-1 NA CASMGNTEAFF TGCGCCAGCATGGGGAACACTGAAGCTTTCTTT
many TRBJ1-6 TRBV12-3/TRBV12-4 NA CASSSGILKRPYNSPLHF TGTGCCAGCAGTTCCGGGATCCTAAAACGCCCCTATAATTCACCCCTCCACTTT
many TRBJ2-7 TRBV5-5 TRBD1 CASNTVRGHGSYEQYF TGTGCCAGCAACACGGTCAGGGGGCACGGCTCCTACGAGCAGTACTTC
many TRBJ2-2 TRBV7-7 NA CASSPQRGELFF TGTGCTAGCAGCCCCCAGCGAGGGGAGCTGTTTTTT
many TRBJ2-1 TRBV7-8 NA CASNAYNEQFF TGTGCCAGCAACGCGTACAATGAGCAGTTCTTC
NA TRBJ2-3 TRBV5-6 NA CASSAAGGSDTQYF TGTGCCAGCAGCGCCGCAGGGGGGTCAGATACGCAGTATTTT
NA TRBJ1-1 TRBV23-1 TRBD1 CASSQITGGARTDTEAFF TGCGCCAGCAGTCAGATAACAGGGGGCGCAAGGACCGACACTGAAGCTTTCTTT
many TRBJ2-7 TRBV5-6 NA CASSFGYRGNEQYF TGTGCCAGCAGCTTTGGGTACCGGGGGAACGAGCAGTACTTC
many TRBJ2-1 TRBV6-1 NA CASRMPDSGNEQFF TGTGCCAGCAGGATGCCCGACAGCGGAAATGAGCAGTTCTTC
many TRBJ2-7 TRBV20-1 TRBD2 CSPTSGSGHEQYF TGCAGTCCCACTAGCGGGAGCGGTCACGAGCAGTACTTC
many TRBJ2-2 TRBV4-3 TRBD2 CASSQVASAGVSGELFF TGCGCCAGCAGCCAAGTTGCCTCTGCGGGGGTATCCGGGGAGCTGTTTTTT
NA TRBJ2-7 TRBV20-1 TRBD2 CSARDRAGAYEQYF TGCAGTGCTAGAGATCGAGCGGGAGCGTACGAGCAGTACTTC
few TRBJ2-6 TRBV7-9 NA CASSPTGVSGANVLTF TGTGCCAGCTCACCTACCGGGGTCTCTGGGGCCAACGTCCTGACTTTC
many TRBJ2-4 TRBV6-2/TRBV6-3 TRBD1 CASSYNFRDRENIQYF TGTGCCAGCAGTTACAACTTCCGGGACAGGGAGAACATTCAGTACTTC
NA TRBJ2-7 TRBV5-5 NA CASSSRGFLPYEQYF TGTGCCAGCAGCTCCCGGGGCTTCTTACCCTACGAGCAGTACTTC
many TRBJ2-7 TRBV28 NA CASSFFRGTYEQYF TGTGCCAGCAGTTTTTTCAGGGGTACCTACGAGCAGTACTTC
NA TRBJ2-5 TRBV18 NA CASSRPGAETQYF TGTGCCAGCTCACGACCGGGCGCGGAGACCCAGTACTTC
many TRBJ1-1 TRBV14 NA CASSPRTVSPMNTEAFF TGTGCCAGCAGCCCCCGGACCGTTTCCCCCATGAACACTGAAGCTTTCTTT
many TRBJ2-7 TRBV9 TRBD2 CASSLRLAGGIDEQYF TGTGCCAGCAGCCTCAGACTAGCGGGAGGGATCGACGAGCAGTACTTC
many TRBJ2-7 TRBV20-1 TRBD2 CSARDTSGSIGYEQYF TGCAGTGCTAGAGATACTAGCGGGAGTATCGGGTACGAGCAGTACTTC
many TRBJ2-7 TRBV5-5 NA CASSLLGRYEQYF TGTGCCAGCAGCTTGTTAGGGAGGTACGAGCAGTACTTC
many TRBJ2-7 TRBV12-3/TRBV12-4 TRBD1 CASSTHRGIVSEQYF TGTGCCAGCAGTACCCACAGGGGAATAGTCTCCGAGCAGTACTTC
many TRBJ2-2 TRBV7-2 NA CASSLVGGGELFF TGTGCCAGCAGCTTAGTCGGAGGCGGGGAGCTGTTTTTT
NA TRBJ2-1 TRBV5-1 TRBD2 CASSLRPGGGPYNEQFF TGCGCCAGCAGCTTGAGGCCGGGAGGCGGCCCCTACAATGAGCAGTTCTTC
many TRBJ2-3 TRBV5-6 NA CASSSFWGSTDTQYF TGTGCCAGCAGCTCCTTTTGGGGTAGCACAGATACGCAGTATTTT
NA TRBJ2-7 TRBV7-7 TRBD1 CASSLVQGAHEQYF TGTGCCAGCAGCTTAGTGCAGGGGGCCCACGAGCAGTACTTC
many TRBJ2-7 TRBV29-1 TRBD2 CSVVPFPTSGGPMSSYEQYF TGCAGCGTTGTCCCCTTTCCGACTAGCGGGGGTCCCATGAGCTCCTACGAGCAGTACTTC
many TRBJ2-3 TRBV24-1 TRBD1 CATSGWSRTGPDTQYF TGTGCCACCAGTGGATGGTCCAGGACAGGTCCAGATACGCAGTATTTT
many TRBJ2-6 TRBV4-3 NA CASSPRFQGPSSGANVLTF TGCGCCAGCAGCCCAAGGTTCCAGGGACCCAGCTCTGGGGCCAACGTCCTGACTTTC
many TRBJ1-6 TRBV20-1 NA CSARVGYNSPLHF TGCAGTGCTAGAGTAGGGTATAATTCACCCCTCCACTTT
many TRBJ2-7 TRBV10-3 NA CAIRDISYEQYF TGTGCCATCAGGGACATCTCCTACGAGCAGTACTTC